Reported below is one T cell receptor (beta chain). The data originate from a study of blood T cell repertoires in COVID-19. Turning to the study itself: In each case, the material was cDNA or gDNA derived from T cells, B-cell-depleted T cells, or PBMCs.

Original processing methods: For nucleated cells, counts were estimated from reference gene primer amplification. TCRdb's copy holds only in-frame clones and misses some; the assay was immunoSEQ multiplex PCR. V and J calls and clone size are as listed in that table; D and trimming were resolved from the DNA. The sample holds about 140,000 clones, around 89% seen once. The germline CDR1 and CDR2 sequences are SGHAT and FQNNGV. V lost 0 bases to trimming and J lost 7 bases; unmatched junction nucleotides: 12. The length of the CDR3 is 18 residues. J is TRBJ2-1 and V is TRBV11-2, with TRBD2 matching 10 bases. Input material: peripheral blood. This sequence originates from a man between 60 and 75 years old with active or convalescent COVID-19. The CDR3 sequence is CASSLEPRGLAIRNEQFF. CDR3 nucleotides: TGTGCCAGCAGCTTAGAACCGAGGGGACTAGCGATACGGAATGAGCAGTTCTTC.